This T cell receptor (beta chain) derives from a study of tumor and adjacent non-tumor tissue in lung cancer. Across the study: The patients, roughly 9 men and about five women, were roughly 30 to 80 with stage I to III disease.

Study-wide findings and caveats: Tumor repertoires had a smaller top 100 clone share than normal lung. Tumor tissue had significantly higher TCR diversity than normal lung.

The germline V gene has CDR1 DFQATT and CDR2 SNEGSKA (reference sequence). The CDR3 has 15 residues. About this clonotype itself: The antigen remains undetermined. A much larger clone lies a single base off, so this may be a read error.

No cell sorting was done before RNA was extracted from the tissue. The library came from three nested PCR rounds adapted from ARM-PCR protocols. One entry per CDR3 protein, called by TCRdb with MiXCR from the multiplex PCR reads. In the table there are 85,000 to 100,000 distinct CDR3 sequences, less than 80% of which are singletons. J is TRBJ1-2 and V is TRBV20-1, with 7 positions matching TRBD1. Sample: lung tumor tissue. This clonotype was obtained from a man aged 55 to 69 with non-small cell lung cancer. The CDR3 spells CNARDSGDSFYGYTF. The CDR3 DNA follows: TGCAATGCTAGAGATTCGGGGGACAGCTTCTATGGCTACACCTTC.